This T cell receptor beta chain was captured by sequencing in a study of vaccination effects on CD4 cells after COVID-19. Researchers isolated CD4+ T cells once approximately eleven days of culture had elapsed. SARS-CoV-2 infection was confirmed by PCR in the person between March and December 2020. On this clone itself: Antigen specificity is unknown.

The CDR3 extends over 15 amino acids. V trimming: 3 bases; J trimming: 5 bases; junction bases outside the gene matches: 4. Germline lookup yields CDR1 LGHNT and CDR2 FRNRAP. Profiled with immunoSEQ multiplex PCR; TCRdb holds only in-frame clones, not every one. The data show tens of thousands of clones, with about 72% seen just once and under 30% held by the top ten. This TCR was sampled from a human donor who had a prior SARS-CoV-2 infection. The V gene is TRBV12-5, the J gene TRBJ2-5; 12 bases are a match to TRBD1. The material was CD4+ T cells from PBMCs cultured without peptide, obtained before COVID-19 vaccination. The CDR3 region has the DNA TGTGCTAGTGGTTTAGGGACAGGGGGCGGGGAGACCCAGTACTTC. Translation gives CASGLGTGGGETQYF. The entire variable domain, with the rest obtained from reference TRBV12-5 and TRBJ2-5, is as follows: DARVTQTPRHKVTEMGQEVTMRCQPILGHNTVFWYRQTMMQGLELLAYFRNRAPLDDSGMPKDRFSAEMPDATLATLKIQPSEPRDSAVYFCASGLGTGGGETQYFGPGTRLLVL.